Below are 26 T cell receptor beta chains sequenced from a single sample in a study of shared clonotypes between healthy human individuals. TCRdb keeps only in-frame clones here, not all; method: immunoSEQ multiplex PCR. The sample contains a few million clones, around 94% of which appear only once. The material sequenced was naive CD4+ T cells sorted from blood. Subset of the sample: CD45RA+ positively selected. The receptors stem from a man younger than 30 in good health.

V is TRBV5-8 and J is TRBJ1-4; 7 bases fit TRBD1. The CDR3 is 16 amino acids. Germline V gives CDR1 SGHTS, CDR2 YDEGEE. The ends lost 2 bases at V and 4 bases at J; junction bases unmatched: 8. Written as DNA, the CDR3 is TGTGCCAGCAGCTTCAGCACGACAGGGAGTAATGAAAAACTGTTTTTT. Protein sequence: CASSFSTTGSNEKLFF.

This clone was seen a handful of times. This sequence joins TRBV12-5 and TRBJ1-1; D is perhaps TRBD1 (5 bases). The CDR3 covers 14 residues. Trimming took 0 bases from V and 7 from J, leaving 12 bases between them. The V gene's germline CDR1 is LGHNT and CDR2 FRNRAP. The CDR3 DNA is TGTGCTAGTGGTTTGGTACCCGACAGCCATGAAGCTTTCTTT. Translating it yields CASGLVPDSHEAFF.

The rearrangement joins TRBV11-2 to TRBJ2-4; a possible D gene is TRBD1 (6 bases). The germline gives CDR1 SGHAT, CDR2 FQNNGV. The CDR3 length is 14 residues. V was pared by 5 bases and J by 9 bases, with 17 bases between. The CDR3, as DNA: TGTGCCAGCAGCAAGAGACAGGCCGGAGCCATTCAGTACTTC. Protein product: CASSKRQAGAIQYF.

This rearrangement joins TRBV13 to TRBJ2-7; 12 bases are shared with TRBD2. After removal of 5 bases from V and 5 bases from J, the junction contained 10 bases not matched to a gene. Germline V lookup: CDR1 PRHDT, CDR2 FYEKMQ (reference sequence). This CDR3 is 16 amino acids long. The CDR3 coding sequence is TGTGCCAGCAGCCAGCGCCCCGGACTAGCGGGAAACGAGCAGTACTTC. As protein: CASSQRPGLAGNEQYF.

The chain recombines TRBV5-1 with TRBJ2-3, with TRBD2 identical over 8 bases. The ends lost 4 bases at V and 2 bases at J; junction bases unmatched: 12. Germline loops: CDR1 SGHRS, CDR2 YFSETQ. There are 17 residues in the CDR3. The CDR3 is CASSPSGSLEATDTQYF. The CDR3 region has the DNA TGCGCCAGCAGCCCGAGCGGGAGCCTAGAGGCCACAGATACGCAGTATTTT.

The V call is TRBV10-3, the J call TRBJ2-2; tentatively, D is TRBD1 (5 bases). CDR1 is ENHRY and CDR2 is SYGVKD in the germline V gene. There are 13 residues in the CDR3. Trimming left V 7 bases short and J 3 bases short, with 9 bases between. The DNA of the CDR3 is TGTGCCATCACGGACACTCACACCGGGGAGCTGTTTTTT. Translating it yields CAITDTHTGELFF.

The V and J genes are TRBV19 and TRBJ2-7; TRBD1 matches at 8 bases. The CDR3 is 14 amino acids. Looked up from germline, CDR1 is LNHDA and CDR2 is SQIVND (reference sequence). The V and J ends lost 6 bases and 3 bases, in that order; junction bases with no gene match: 7. CDR3 in amino acids: CASRETGVLYEQYF. The CDR3 DNA reads as TGTGCCAGTAGAGAGACAGGGGTCCTCTACGAGCAGTACTTC.

The chain is built from TRBV12-5 and TRBJ2-3, with D perhaps matching TRBD1 or TRBD2 (5 bases each). Germline CDR1 LGHNT, CDR2 FRNRAP. V lost 3 bases and J lost 2, with 15 bases in between. The length of the CDR3 is 16 residues. This chain's CDR3 is CASGLQSGPYTDTQYF. The CDR3 nucleotides read TGTGCTAGTGGTTTACAGTCGGGACCTTACACAGATACGCAGTATTTT.

The chain links TRBV10-3 to TRBJ2-4; 7 nucleotides match TRBD1. The CDR3 length is 12 residues. In germline, CDR1 is ENHRY, CDR2 SYGVKD. Trimming at V came to 9 bases and at J to 5 bases, leaving 4 bases not matched to a gene. CDR3 DNA sequence: TGTGCCATAGCCGGGACAGAAAACATTCAGTACTTC. It specifies CAIAGTENIQYF.

This rearrangement joins TRBV2 to TRBJ1-2, with a weak D call TRBD1 (6 bases). Germline V gives CDR1 SNHLY, CDR2 FYNNEI. The V end lost 3 bases, the J end lost 3 bases, and 8 bases lay between the germline ends. This CDR3 has 13 amino acids. The CDR3 DNA reads as TGTGCCAGCAGTGAGCAGGGGTACTATGGCTACACCTTC. Protein: CASSEQGYYGYTF.

The V gene is TRBV6-5, the J gene TRBJ2-7; no clear D. V lost 4 bases to trimming and J lost 3 bases, with 7 bases between them. There are 12 residues in the CDR3. Per the germline V gene, CDR1 is MNHEY and CDR2 is SVGAGI. CDR3 amino acids: CASSFMRYEQYF. The CDR3 DNA sequence: TGTGCCAGCAGTTTCATGCGCTACGAGCAGTACTTC.

The rearrangement joins TRBV5-4 to TRBJ2-5, with D perhaps being TRBD1 or TRBD2 (5 bases each). CDR3 length: 16 residues. CDR1 is SGHNT, CDR2 YYREEE, per germline (reference sequence). Trimming cost V 4 bases and J 5 bases, with 21 bases left between them. The CDR3 region has the DNA TGTGCCAGCAGCAAACCCGGGGCCCCACCCACGGAGACCCAGTACTTC. It is translated as CASSKPGAPPTETQYF.

This clone was found once. The chain employs TRBV18 and TRBJ2-7; 11 nucleotides align to TRBD2. CDR3 length: 18 amino acids. Looked up from germline, CDR1 is KGHSH and CDR2 is LQKENI. V lost 2 bases and J lost 0; bases outside the gene matches: 9. CDR3 sequence: CASSPMVAGGPSSYEQYF. CDR3 nucleotides: TGTGCCAGCTCACCAATGGTAGCGGGAGGGCCAAGCTCCTACGAGCAGTACTTC.

In this sample, this clone turned up a few times. This chain links TRBV2 with TRBJ1-2, with D possibly matching TRBD1 (6 bases). This CDR3 is built from 14 residues. Deletions cut 4 bases from V and 2 bases from J, with 11 bases between. Germline V CDR1 and CDR2: SNHLY, FYNNEI. The CDR3 DNA follows: TGTGCCAGCAGTGTTGAAGGGGGGAACTATGGCTACACCTTC. Translation gives CASSVEGGNYGYTF.

The genes are TRBV11-1 and TRBJ1-1, with D hard to call. This CDR3 region has 14 residues. V lost 2 bases and J lost 1, with 8 bases in between. Germline V lookup: CDR1 SGHAT, CDR2 FQDESV (reference sequence). As DNA, the CDR3 is TGTGCCAGCAGCTTACAGTCAGGGAACACTGAAGCTTTCTTT. Amino acids: CASSLQSGNTEAFF. The full variable domain, in which reference TRBV11-1 and TRBJ1-1 provide the parts outside the CDR3, is EAEVAQSPRYKITEKSQAVAFWCDPISGHATLYWYRQILGQGPELLVQFQDESVVDDSQLPKDRFSAERLKGVDSTLKIQPAELGDSAMYLCASSLQSGNTEAFFGQGTRLTVV.

The V call is TRBV5-1, the J call TRBJ2-3; 14 bases match TRBD2. The CDR3 totals 14 residues. V was clipped by 4 bases and J by 9 bases; unmatched bases: 4. Germline loops: CDR1 SGHRS, CDR2 YFSETQ. Here the CDR3 DNA reads TGCGCCAGCAGCACTGGACTAGCGGGGGGAACGCAGTATTTT. Translating it yields CASSTGLAGGTQYF.

This chain uses TRBV27 with TRBJ2-5; 7 bases line up with TRBD1. The CDR3 consists of 17 residues. Trimming took 6 bases from V and 0 from J; bases not matched to a gene: 13. Germline CDR1 reads MNHEY; CDR2 reads SMNVEV (reference sequence). The CDR3, as DNA: TGTGCCAGCAGCCGGACCCGTGGACAGGCGAACCAAGAGACCCAGTACTTC. Translation: CASSRTRGQANQETQYF.

This clone was counted a few times. The rearrangement joins TRBV2 to TRBJ2-1; 16 bases match TRBD2. The trim removed 5 bases at V and 10 bases at J, leaving 2 bases unmatched. The length of the CDR3 is 14 residues. Germline lookup yields CDR1 SNHLY and CDR2 FYNNEI. In DNA form, the CDR3 reads TGTGCCAGCAGTTCGGGACTAGCGGGAGGGGAGCAGTTCTTC. It translates to CASSSGLAGGEQFF.

V is TRBV19 and J is TRBJ1-1, with 7 bases that match TRBD1. The germline V gene has CDR1 LNHDA and CDR2 SQIVND (reference sequence). The CDR3 consists of 17 residues. Trimming took 10 bases from V and 1 from J; bases not matched to a gene: 18. The CDR3 coding sequence is TGTGCCATTCCGATCTTTAGAGGACAGGAAAGGAACACTGAAGCTTTCTTT. Translated: CAIPIFRGQERNTEAFF.

The V and J genes are TRBV28 and TRBJ1-6, with D perhaps matching TRBD1 (5 bases). The germline gives CDR1 MDHEN, CDR2 SYDVKM. The CDR3 has 15 amino acids. V was shortened by 6 bases and J by 7 bases, with 16 bases between the two germline ends. CDR3 protein: CASRGAQGLNSPLHF. CDR3 bases: TGTGCCAGCAGGGGTGCGCAGGGTTTAAATTCACCCCTCCACTTT.

The V call is TRBV29-1, the J call TRBJ1-1, with 8 nucleotides matching TRBD1. Per germline, CDR1 SQVTM and CDR2 ANQGSEA. This CDR3 has 17 amino acids. Trimming cost V 6 bases and J 1 base; bases outside gene matches: 16. This CDR3 reads CSVLLRQGYWGNTEAFF. The CDR3 DNA reads as TGCAGCGTACTCCTGCGACAGGGGTACTGGGGGAACACTGAAGCTTTCTTT.

This chain joins TRBV27 and TRBJ2-7; D remains ambiguous. Germline loops: CDR1 MNHEY, CDR2 SMNVEV (reference sequence). This CDR3 region has 13 residues. V was cut by 3 bases and J by 2 bases, with 8 bases left in between. The CDR3 sequence: CASSFRPPYEQYF. The CDR3 DNA reads as TGTGCCAGCAGTTTTCGTCCCCCCTACGAGCAGTACTTC.

V usage is TRBV6-1 and J usage is TRBJ1-2; D may be TRBD1 (5 bases). V lost 0 bases, J lost 0 bases, and 8 bases lay in between. CDR1 and CDR2 (germline): MNHNS, SASEGT. The CDR3 is 15 residues long. The CDR3 reads CASSEAGQANYGYTF. CDR3 nucleotides: TGTGCCAGCAGTGAAGCGGGGCAGGCTAACTATGGCTACACCTTC.

The gene calls are TRBV5-1 and TRBJ2-1; TRBD1 matches at 7 bases. V lost 0 bases to trimming and J lost 2 bases; unmatched junction nucleotides: 8. This CDR3 is built from 17 residues. Germline CDR1 and CDR2: SGHRS and YFSETQ. The CDR3 is CASSLGLRQGTYNEQFF. The CDR3, as DNA: TGCGCCAGCAGCTTGGGATTGAGACAGGGAACCTACAATGAGCAGTTCTTC.

CDR3 loop: CASSYSPSMDRGPEYTYNEQFF. The CDR3 coding sequence is TGTGCCAGCAGTTATAGCCCCTCCATGGACAGGGGGCCTGAGTACACCTACAATGAGCAGTTCTTC. This chain joins TRBV28 and TRBJ2-1, with 11 bases lining up with TRBD1. V gave up 4 bases and J gave up 2 bases; unmatched junction bases: 22. CDR1 is MDHEN, CDR2 SYDVKM, per germline. The CDR3 loop spans 22 amino acids.

The chain combines TRBV5-1 with TRBJ2-1, with a tentative D call TRBD1 (5 bases). Germline CDR1 reads SGHRS; CDR2 reads YFSETQ. This CDR3 contains 15 residues. Trimming stripped 0 bases from V and 10 bases from J, with 17 bases between. CDR3 in DNA: TGCGCCAGCAGCTTGGTCATGGGCCAAGCAGGGGAGCAGTTCTTC. It is translated as CASSLVMGQAGEQFF.